This passage covers 21 T cell receptor beta chains from one sample sequenced in a study of T cells after yellow fever vaccination. TCRdb re-called the 5' RACE reads through MiXCR, storing one row per CDR3 protein. The repertoire includes around 500,000 distinct CDR3 sequences, roughly a fifth of them detected once, and roughly 16% sits in the top ten. The starting material was PBMCs, obtained roughly 20 days after the first yellow fever vaccination. These receptors were obtained from a young man who received the YFV17D yellow fever vaccine.

This clonotype was seen a few times. The chain employs TRBV9 and TRBJ1-6; tentatively, D is TRBD1 (6 bases). Trimming took off 0 bases at V and 3 bases at J, with 7 bases between the two ends. The germline CDR1 and CDR2 sequences are SGDLS and YYNGEE. The CDR3 length is 15 residues. CDR3 region: CASSVEGGYNSPLHF. The CDR3, as DNA: TGTGCCAGCAGCGTAGAAGGGGGCTATAATTCACCCCTCCACTTT.

The genes are TRBV4-1 and TRBJ2-3; the D is unclear. This CDR3 spans 19 amino acids. Between the trimmed V and J ends, which lost 4 bases and 7 bases, there was a span of 30 bases. The germline V gene encodes CDR1 MGHRA and CDR2 YSYEKL. DNA of the CDR3: TGCGCCAGCAGCCTCACCCTCTTCACCGTACGGGTGGGGTCGTATACGCAGTATTTT. It is translated as CASSLTLFTVRVGSYTQYF.

This clonotype was counted a few times. The chain has TRBV12-3 or TRBV12-4 and TRBJ1-2, with D uncertain. CDR3 length: 13 residues. Trimming pared 5 bases from V and 8 bases from J, leaving 15 bases between. CDR3 amino acids: CASSPLGVRGYTF. DNA for the CDR3: TGTGCCAGCAGTCCCCTTGGGGTTCGAGGCTACACCTTC.

V usage is TRBV28 and J usage is TRBJ2-3; 13 nucleotides line up with TRBD2. The CDR3 consists of 17 residues. Per germline, CDR1 MDHEN and CDR2 SYDVKM. J was trimmed by 1 base and V by 4 bases; bases with no gene match: 5. The DNA for the CDR3 is TGTGCCAGCAGTTGGACTAGCGGGGGACTTCGCACAGATACGCAGTATTTT. Translation: CASSWTSGGLRTDTQYF. Full variable domain (remainder filled in from reference TRBV28 and TRBJ2-3): DVKVTQSSRYLVKRTGEKVFLECVQDMDHENMFWYRQDPGLGLRLIYFSYDVKMKEKGDIPEGYSVSREKKERFSLILESASTNQTSMYLCASSWTSGGLRTDTQYFGPGTRLTVL.

The rearrangement uses TRBV20-1 and TRBJ2-1; the D gene is possibly TRBD2 (5 bases). The CDR3 loop spans 14 amino acids. Trimming shortened V by 7 bases and J by 7 bases, and 20 bases separated the two germline ends. Germline CDR1 and CDR2: DFQATT and SNEGSKA (reference sequence). Here the CDR3 reads CSGASTYERNEQFF. The CDR3 DNA reads as TGCAGTGGGGCTAGCACATACGAACGGAATGAGCAGTTCTTC.

This clonotype was counted only a few times. The rearrangement joins TRBV27 to TRBJ2-7; tentatively, D is TRBD1 (5 bases). Trimming cost V 4 bases and J 5 bases, with 12 bases left between them. Germline V gene sequence: CDR1 MNHEY, CDR2 SMNVEV (reference sequence). This CDR3 is built from 13 residues. CDR3 region: CASSWGPADEQYF. CDR3 nucleotide sequence: TGTGCCAGCAGTTGGGGCCCGGCGGACGAGCAGTACTTC.

This clonotype showed up just a few times. The chain joins TRBV4-1 to TRBJ2-3; TRBD1 aligns across 7 bases. The CDR3 length is 12 residues. V lost 4 bases and J lost 9; bases outside the gene matches: 4. Germline V gene lookup returns CDR1 MGHRA and CDR2 YSYEKL. CDR3 residues: CASSPVQGTQYF. The CDR3 DNA sequence: TGCGCCAGCAGCCCCGTACAGGGGACGCAGTATTTT.

CDR3 sequence: CASTWRIQPQHF. Here the CDR3 DNA reads TGTGCCAGCACCTGGCGGATTCAGCCCCAGCATTTT. The V call is TRBV5-8, the J call TRBJ1-5; D ambiguous. Trimming left V 6 bases short and J 6 bases short, with 10 bases between. Germline-derived CDR1 and CDR2 are SGHTS and YDEGEE. This CDR3 is built from 12 residues.

The rearrangement joins TRBV24-1 to TRBJ2-3, with no clear D. The germline V gene has CDR1 KGHDR and CDR2 SFDVKD. The germline V and J ends were trimmed by 4 bases and 4 bases, with 14 bases remaining between them. The CDR3 consists of 15 residues. The CDR3 DNA is TGTGCCACCAGTGACCAACAACGCCCCCCAGATACGCAGTATTTT. Translation gives CATSDQQRPPDTQYF.

There are a few counts of this clonotype. This chain uses TRBV7-3 with TRBJ2-1; tentative D call: TRBD2 (7 bases). Trimming removed 2 bases at V and 7 bases at J, with 27 bases between. The germline V gene encodes CDR1 SGHTA and CDR2 FQGTGA. This CDR3 has 19 amino acids. CDR3 region: CASSLFPLYRGGHGNEQFF. CDR3 sequence (DNA): TGTGCCAGCAGCTTATTCCCCCTTTATCGCGGGGGCCACGGTAATGAGCAGTTCTTC. Supplemented by reference TRBV7-3 and TRBJ2-1, the full variable domain reads GAGVSQTPSNKVTEKGKYVELRCDPISGHTALYWYRQSLGQGPEFLIYFQGTGAADDSGLPNDRFFAVRPEGSVSTLKIQRTERGDSAVYLCASSLFPLYRGGHGNEQFFGPGTRLTVL.

In its sample, this clonotype was seen many times. The J gene is TRBJ2-5, the V gene TRBV20-1; D is unresolved. Germline-derived CDR1 and CDR2 are DFQATT and SNEGSKA (reference sequence). This CDR3 has 17 residues. Trimming stripped 0 bases from V and 0 bases from J, with 17 bases between. CDR3 coding DNA: TGCAGTGCTAGAGATTTCTTAGGGTCGGGCAACCAAGAGACCCAGTACTTC. This codes for CSARDFLGSGNQETQYF.

This sequence joins TRBV6-1 and TRBJ2-5; D unclear. This CDR3 is 14 amino acids long. CDR1 and CDR2 (germline): MNHNS, SASEGT. Trimming took 1 base from V and 6 from J, leaving 12 bases between them. The CDR3 DNA sequence: TGTGCCAGCAGTGAAGATGGGGTAGTGAAGACCCAGTACTTC. Amino acid sequence: CASSEDGVVKTQYF.

This chain links TRBV2 with TRBJ2-3; a weak D match, TRBD1 (5 bases). V was pared by 7 bases and J by 1 base, with 15 bases between. The CDR3 loop spans 15 amino acids. CDR1 is SNHLY, CDR2 FYNNEI, per germline. This CDR3 is CASNRQGGGTDTQYF. The CDR3 DNA reads as TGTGCCAGCAACAGGCAGGGTGGGGGCACAGATACGCAGTATTTT.

The V gene is TRBV6-5, the J gene TRBJ2-6; D not resolved. V was cut by 6 bases and J by 0 bases, with 9 bases left in between. Germline assignment: CDR1 MNHEY and CDR2 SVGAGI. The length of the CDR3 is 15 residues. The CDR3 loop is CASSLQLSGANVLTF. The CDR3 DNA follows: TGTGCCAGCAGCTTACAGCTCTCTGGGGCCAACGTCCTGACTTTC.

This clonotype was observed many times. The rearrangement uses TRBV5-1 and TRBJ2-7, with TRBD2 matching 7 bases. This CDR3 is 14 amino acids long. J was trimmed by 5 bases and V by 4 bases; bases with no gene match: 9. Germline V gene sequence: CDR1 SGHRS, CDR2 YFSETQ. CDR3 residues: CASSRGLDLDEQYF. As DNA, the CDR3 is TGCGCCAGCAGCCGTGGACTAGATCTCGACGAGCAGTACTTC. Together with reference TRBV5-1 and TRBJ2-7, the CDR3 gives the full variable domain: KAGVTQTPRYLIKTRGQQVTLSCSPISGHRSVSWYQQTPGQGLQFLFEYFSETQRNKGNFPGRFSGRQFSNSRSEMNVSTLELGDSALYLCASSRGLDLDEQYFGPGTRLTVT.

The chain has TRBV12-3 or TRBV12-4 and TRBJ2-1; D possibly corresponds to TRBD2 (5 bases). The CDR3 extends over 13 amino acids. The V gene lost 7 bases and the J gene lost 7 bases, with 14 bases spanning the gap. The CDR3 coding sequence is TGTGCCAGCACGGGGTTTGCAGAGAATGAGCAGTTCTTC. Protein product: CASTGFAENEQFF.

This chain joins TRBV5-1 and TRBJ1-5; D not resolved. The CDR3 length is 14 residues. The V end was cut by 5 bases, the J end by 0 bases, with 9 bases between. The germline V gene has CDR1 SGHRS and CDR2 YFSETQ. CDR3 sequence: CASSTDNSNQPQHF. Here the CDR3 DNA reads TGCGCCAGCAGTACGGATAATAGCAATCAGCCCCAGCATTTT.

This clonotype came up a few times. The chain uses TRBV6-1 and TRBJ1-6, with a possible D match to TRBD1 (6 bases). The CDR3 has 15 residues. Germline values: CDR1 MNHNS, CDR2 SASEGT. V was pared by 5 bases and J by 10 bases, with 18 bases between. The CDR3 region has the DNA TGTGCCAGCAGTCAGTTGGGGGGGGGCAACTCACCCCTCCACTTT. This gives the protein CASSQLGGGNSPLHF.

This clonotype showed up just a few times. The CDR3 region has the DNA TGCGCCAGCAGGGGGACAGGGAAGCAGACCCAGTACTTC. This translates into CASRGTGKQTQYF. V usage is TRBV5-1 and J usage is TRBJ2-5; 9 nucleotides line up with TRBD1. The germline gives CDR1 SGHRS, CDR2 YFSETQ. J lost 6 bases, V lost 5 bases, and 5 bases had no gene match. CDR3 length: 13 residues.

This clonotype has only a few counts. V and J are TRBV5-5 and TRBJ2-7; D is perhaps TRBD1 (5 bases). There are 13 residues in the CDR3. From germline, CDR1 is SGHKS and CDR2 YYEKEE (reference sequence). Trimming shortened V by 2 bases and J by 1 base, and 7 bases separated the two germline ends. This CDR3 is CASSFGQSYEQYF. CDR3 bases: TGTGCCAGCAGCTTCGGACAATCCTACGAGCAGTACTTC.

The sample holds a few counts of this clonotype. V is TRBV11-2 and J is TRBJ1-1, with a possible D match to TRBD1 (5 bases). V was cut by 6 bases and J by 7 bases, with 18 bases left in between. This CDR3 is built from 14 residues. CDR1 SGHAT and CDR2 FQNNGV come from the germline V gene. The chain's CDR3 is CASSSTGTDLEAFF. Here the CDR3 DNA reads TGTGCCAGCAGTTCGACCGGGACGGACCTTGAAGCTTTCTTT.